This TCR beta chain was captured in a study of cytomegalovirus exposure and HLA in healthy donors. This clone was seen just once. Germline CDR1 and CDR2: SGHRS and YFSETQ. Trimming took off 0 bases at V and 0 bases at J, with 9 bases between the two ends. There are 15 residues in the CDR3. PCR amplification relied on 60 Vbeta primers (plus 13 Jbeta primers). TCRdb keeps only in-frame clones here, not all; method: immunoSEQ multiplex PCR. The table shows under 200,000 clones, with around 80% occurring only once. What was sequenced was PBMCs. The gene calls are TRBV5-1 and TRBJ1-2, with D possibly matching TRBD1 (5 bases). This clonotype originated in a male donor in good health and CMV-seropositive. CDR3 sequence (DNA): TGCGCCAGCAGCTTGGGAGGGGACTCTAACTATGGCTACACCTTC. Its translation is CASSLGGDSNYGYTF.